The 9 T cell receptor beta chains below come from one sample, sequenced in a study of blood T cell repertoires in COVID-19. Sequenced by immunoSEQ multiplex PCR; TCRdb stores in-frame clones only, minus some. The profile shows approximately 250,000 clones, about 83% of them singletons. The sequenced sample was peripheral blood. The receptors stem from a human donor in a cohort sampled during active COVID-19.

The chain has TRBV30 and TRBJ1-1; D unclear. Per the germline V gene, CDR1 is GTSNPN and CDR2 is SVGIG (reference sequence). CDR3 length: 13 amino acids. V lost 3 bases, J lost 2 bases, and 10 bases lay in between. This CDR3 reads CAWSRGVNTEAFF. Written as DNA, the CDR3 is TGTGCCTGGAGCCGGGGAGTCAACACTGAAGCTTTCTTT.

The J gene is TRBJ1-5, the V gene TRBV28; TRBD1 is a possible D gene (5 bases). From germline, CDR1 is MDHEN and CDR2 SYDVKM. Trimming stripped 6 bases from V and 0 bases from J, with 12 bases between. The CDR3 length is 15 residues. CDR3 protein: CASREQENSNQPQHF. The CDR3, as DNA: TGTGCCAGCAGGGAACAGGAGAATAGCAATCAGCCCCAGCATTTT. Together with reference TRBV28 and TRBJ1-5, the CDR3 gives the full variable domain: DVKVTQSSRYLVKRTGEKVFLECVQDMDHENMFWYRQDPGLGLRLIYFSYDVKMKEKGDIPEGYSVSREKKERFSLILESASTNQTSMYLCASREQENSNQPQHFGDGTRLSIL.

V gene TRBV28 combines with J gene TRBJ1-1; a possible D gene is TRBD1 (6 bases). The V end lost 6 bases, the J end lost 5 bases, and 25 bases lay between the germline ends. Germline loops: CDR1 MDHEN, CDR2 SYDVKM. The CDR3 sequence is 17 residues long. The CDR3 DNA is TGTGCCAGCAGCTCACACAGGGTGAGGAGTGTATATACTGAAGCTTTCTTT. Translating gives CASSSHRVRSVYTEAFF.

The table lists this clone with a few counts. The chain carries TRBV6-5 and TRBJ2-4; 7 positions agree with TRBD1. In germline, CDR1 is MNHEY, CDR2 SVGAGI. The CDR3 is 14 amino acids. Trimming cost V 6 bases and J 6 bases; bases outside gene matches: 8. DNA for the CDR3: TGTGCCAGCAGGGTTGACAGGGTGGGAAACATTCAGTACTTC. Protein: CASRVDRVGNIQYF.

This clone was observed a few times. The CDR3 region has the DNA TGTGCCTGGAGTTTCACAGGGTCGCCGGGGGCCAACGTCCTGACTTTC. Amino acid sequence: CAWSFTGSPGANVLTF. This chain joins TRBV30 and TRBJ2-6; perhaps TRBD1 as D (6 bases). Germline V gives CDR1 GTSNPN, CDR2 SVGIG (reference sequence). The germline V and J ends were trimmed by 2 bases and 4 bases, with 15 bases remaining between them. This CDR3 comprises 16 residues.

The J gene is TRBJ2-6, the V gene TRBV7-3; weak D call: TRBD1 (5 bases). The germline V gene encodes CDR1 SGHTA and CDR2 FQGTGA. The V end lost 10 bases, the J end lost 0 bases, and 10 bases lay between the germline ends. The CDR3 has 14 amino acids. DNA for the CDR3: TGTGCCACCACCGACAGCTCTGGGGCCAACGTCCTGACTTTC. Encoded protein: CATTDSSGANVLTF. Full variable domain (rest looked up from reference TRBV7-3 and TRBJ2-6): GAGVSQTPSNKVTEKGKYVELRCDPISGHTALYWYRQSLGQGPEFLIYFQGTGAADDSGLPNDRFFAVRPEGSVSTLKIQRTERGDSAVYLCATTDSSGANVLTFGAGSRLTVL.

The chain joins TRBV24-1 to TRBJ2-3; D may be TRBD2 (6 bases). The V end lost 3 bases, the J end lost 2 bases, and 11 bases lay between the germline ends. This CDR3 spans 15 amino acids. CDR1 and CDR2 from the germline V gene are KGHDR and SFDVKD. The CDR3 reads CATSDPGTPTDTQYF. CDR3 coding DNA: TGTGCCACCAGTGATCCCGGGACTCCCACAGATACGCAGTATTTT.

The chain carries TRBV18 and TRBJ1-5, with D tentatively TRBD1 (6 bases). CDR3 length equals 16 residues. Trimming pared 0 bases from V and 1 base from J, leaving 10 bases between. CDR1 is KGHSH and CDR2 is LQKENI in the germline V gene. The CDR3 region has the DNA TGTGCCAGCTCACCACCGTTCACAGGGAGCAATCAGCCCCAGCATTTT. It specifies CASSPPFTGSNQPQHF.

This clone was detected only a few times. V is TRBV15 and J is TRBJ1-3, with D possibly TRBD1 on 5 matching bases. The germline gives CDR1 LNHNV, CDR2 YYDKDF (reference sequence). With 1 base removed from V and 3 bases from J, the gap between germline ends came to 10 bases. This CDR3 region has 15 residues. The CDR3 DNA is TGTGCCACCAGCAGAGGCTCCAGGGATGGAAACACCATATATTTT. This codes for CATSRGSRDGNTIYF.